These T cell receptor beta chains were read from a single sample in a study of T cell responses to AZD1222 COVID-19 vaccine. Measured with immunoSEQ multiplex PCR; TCRdb has only the in-frame clones, and not every one. The sample has roughly 150,000 clones; approximately 88% are singletons. This sample comprised peripheral blood, obtained on day 0 of MenACWY control vaccination. Receptor source: an adult in good health. The CDR3 runs from the conserved cysteine through the conserved F or W. Each record gives: D gene, J gene, clone size, V gene, CDR3 DNA, CDR3 protein. D genes are given only for firm matches. Size is omitted from some rows. Given values are once, few, many or a class for expanded clones.

d_call: .
j_call: TRBJ1-2
clone_size: .
v_call: TRBV14
cdr3_nt: TGTGCCAGCAGCCCCAAGACAGTTAACTATGGCTACACCTTC
cdr3_aa: CASSPKTVNYGYTF

d_call: .
j_call: TRBJ1-1
clone_size: .
v_call: TRBV7-2
cdr3_nt: TGTGCCAGCAGCAGAGTGAACACTGAAGCTTTCTTT
cdr3_aa: CASSRVNTEAFF

d_call: .
j_call: TRBJ1-2
clone_size: .
v_call: TRBV19
cdr3_nt: TGTGCCAGTAGTGCACTGACACTAAACTATGGCTACACCTTC
cdr3_aa: CASSALTLNYGYTF

d_call: .
j_call: TRBJ1-1
clone_size: .
v_call: TRBV28
cdr3_nt: TGTGCCAGCAGTTTATACGACAGAATTAACACTGAAGCTTTCTTT
cdr3_aa: CASSLYDRINTEAFF

d_call: TRBD1
j_call: TRBJ2-7
clone_size: .
v_call: TRBV5-5
cdr3_nt: TGTGCCAGCAGCTGGACAGGGGTTTACGAGCAGTACTTC
cdr3_aa: CASSWTGVYEQYF

d_call: .
j_call: TRBJ1-6
clone_size: .
v_call: TRBV19
cdr3_nt: TGTGCCAGTAGTATCCCCCCAGGCTCACCCCTCCACTTT
cdr3_aa: CASSIPPGSPLHF

d_call: TRBD2
j_call: TRBJ2-5
clone_size: .
v_call: TRBV3-1/TRBV3-2
cdr3_nt: TGTGCCACCAGGACTAGCGGGAAAGGGACCCAGTACTTC
cdr3_aa: CATRTSGKGTQYF

d_call: .
j_call: TRBJ2-2
clone_size: .
v_call: TRBV6-5
cdr3_nt: TGTGCCAGCAGTTACAGGGAATCCGGGGAGCTGTTTTTT
cdr3_aa: CASSYRESGELFF

d_call: .
j_call: TRBJ1-5
clone_size: .
v_call: TRBV6-5
cdr3_nt: TGTGCCAGCAGCTTAACACAGTATAGCAATCAGCCCCAGCATTTT
cdr3_aa: CASSLTQYSNQPQHF

d_call: .
j_call: TRBJ2-2
clone_size: .
v_call: TRBV7-8
cdr3_nt: TGTGCCAGCCGCAAGACAGGGAACACCGGGGAGCTGTTTTTT
cdr3_aa: CASRKTGNTGELFF

d_call: .
j_call: TRBJ2-7
clone_size: .
v_call: TRBV7-9
cdr3_nt: TGTGCCAGCAGCTTTGGTACGGGCCGCGAGCAGTACTTC
cdr3_aa: CASSFGTGREQYF

d_call: .
j_call: TRBJ1-6
clone_size: .
v_call: TRBV6-1
cdr3_nt: TGTGCCAGCAGTGAACTTCGGGTCTCGAGGAATTCACCCCTCCACTTT
cdr3_aa: CASSELRVSRNSPLHF

d_call: .
j_call: TRBJ2-2
clone_size: .
v_call: TRBV7-3
cdr3_nt: TGTGCCAGCAGCTTAAACGGGCCCGGGGAGCTGTTTTTT
cdr3_aa: CASSLNGPGELFF

d_call: .
j_call: TRBJ1-1
clone_size: .
v_call: TRBV5-6
cdr3_nt: TGTGCCAGCAGCTTGGGGGCCTTAGGGAACACTGAAGCTTTCTTT
cdr3_aa: CASSLGALGNTEAFF

d_call: .
j_call: TRBJ2-2
clone_size: .
v_call: TRBV6-5
cdr3_nt: TGTGCCAGCACCACTGGGGAGTCGGGGGCCGGGGAGCTGTTTTTT
cdr3_aa: CASTTGESGAGELFF

d_call: .
j_call: TRBJ1-1
clone_size: once
v_call: TRBV7-8
cdr3_nt: TGTGCCAGCAGCTTAGTTCAGGGGAACACTGAAGCTTTCTTT
cdr3_aa: CASSLVQGNTEAFF

d_call: TRBD2
j_call: TRBJ2-1
clone_size: .
v_call: TRBV7-2
cdr3_nt: TGTGCCAGCAGCTTTTTAGCGGGAGTCAATGAGCAGTTCTTC
cdr3_aa: CASSFLAGVNEQFF

d_call: TRBD1
j_call: TRBJ2-1
clone_size: .
v_call: TRBV6-2/TRBV6-3
cdr3_nt: TGTGCCAGCAGTTACTCGGACAGGAGCTCCTACAATGAGCAGTTCTTC
cdr3_aa: CASSYSDRSSYNEQFF

d_call: .
j_call: TRBJ2-2
clone_size: .
v_call: TRBV6-2/TRBV6-3
cdr3_nt: TGTGCCAGCAGCCTATACCAGCCGGGGCCAGCGAACACCGGGGAGCTGTTTTTT
cdr3_aa: CASSLYQPGPANTGELFF

d_call: TRBD1
j_call: TRBJ1-6
clone_size: .
v_call: TRBV6-2/TRBV6-3
cdr3_nt: TGTGCCAGCAGTCCCATCCCGGGACAGGGGGGACGAATTGGCAATTCACCCCTCCACTTT
cdr3_aa: CASSPIPGQGGRIGNSPLHF

d_call: TRBD1
j_call: TRBJ2-7
clone_size: few
v_call: TRBV9
cdr3_nt: TGTGCCAGCAGCTCCCGCCGGGACAGGGGGCCCGGGGAGCAGTACTTC
cdr3_aa: CASSSRRDRGPGEQYF

d_call: .
j_call: TRBJ2-2
clone_size: .
v_call: TRBV5-1
cdr3_nt: TGCGCCAGCAGCTACGTATTGACCGGGGAGCTGTTTTTT
cdr3_aa: CASSYVLTGELFF

d_call: .
j_call: TRBJ1-2
clone_size: .
v_call: TRBV14
cdr3_nt: TGTGCCAGCAGCCAAGGCCATTTCTATGGCTACACCTTC
cdr3_aa: CASSQGHFYGYTF

d_call: TRBD2
j_call: TRBJ2-3
clone_size: once
v_call: TRBV27
cdr3_nt: TGTGCCAGCAGTCCTCTAGCGGCAAGCACAGATACGCAGTATTTT
cdr3_aa: CASSPLAASTDTQYF

d_call: TRBD1
j_call: TRBJ1-2
clone_size: .
v_call: TRBV18
cdr3_nt: TGTGCCAGCTCACCCCCGGACAGGGAATATGGCTACACCTTC
cdr3_aa: CASSPPDREYGYTF

d_call: TRBD1
j_call: TRBJ2-3
clone_size: .
v_call: TRBV11-2
cdr3_nt: TGTGCCAGCAGCCTGGGGACAGGAAGAGCGGATACGCAGTATTTT
cdr3_aa: CASSLGTGRADTQYF

d_call: TRBD2
j_call: TRBJ2-7
clone_size: .
v_call: TRBV3-1/TRBV3-2
cdr3_nt: TGTGCCAGCAGCCAAGCGGGACTAGCGGGCGAGCAGTACTTC
cdr3_aa: CASSQAGLAGEQYF

d_call: TRBD1
j_call: TRBJ1-1
clone_size: .
v_call: TRBV27
cdr3_nt: TGTGCCAGCAGTTTCCCAGGGGGCTCTGAAGCTTTCTTT
cdr3_aa: CASSFPGGSEAFF

d_call: .
j_call: TRBJ2-7
clone_size: .
v_call: TRBV18
cdr3_nt: TGTGCCAGCTCACCACCGGCGGCAGGGCCCGAGGCCGAGCAGTACTTC
cdr3_aa: CASSPPAAGPEAEQYF

d_call: TRBD1
j_call: TRBJ2-7
clone_size: .
v_call: TRBV24-1
cdr3_nt: TGTGCCACTGCCGACAGGGGGGACGAGCAGTACTTC
cdr3_aa: CATADRGDEQYF

d_call: TRBD1
j_call: TRBJ1-1
clone_size: .
v_call: TRBV19
cdr3_nt: TGTGCCAGTAGTATCGGACAGGGGATGAACACTGAAGCTTTCTTT
cdr3_aa: CASSIGQGMNTEAFF

d_call: TRBD1
j_call: TRBJ2-5
clone_size: .
v_call: TRBV29-1
cdr3_nt: TGCAGCGTAGTCACAGGGGGCGGGGAGACCCAGTACTTC
cdr3_aa: CSVVTGGGETQYF

d_call: .
j_call: TRBJ2-4
clone_size: .
v_call: TRBV6-2/TRBV6-3
cdr3_nt: TGTGCCAGCAGCCCCTCCCTGATAGCCAAAAACATTCAGTACTTC
cdr3_aa: CASSPSLIAKNIQYF

d_call: TRBD1
j_call: TRBJ2-3
clone_size: .
v_call: TRBV5-1
cdr3_nt: TGCGCCAGCAGCCATGGACAGGGGTCAAGCACAGATACGCAGTATTTT
cdr3_aa: CASSHGQGSSTDTQYF

d_call: TRBD2
j_call: TRBJ2-3
clone_size: .
v_call: TRBV11-3
cdr3_nt: TGTGCCAGCAGCTTAGGCGGGGGAGTGATGGTAGATACGCAGTATTTT
cdr3_aa: CASSLGGGVMVDTQYF

d_call: .
j_call: TRBJ1-6
clone_size: .
v_call: TRBV6-4
cdr3_nt: TGTGCCAGCAGTTCAGAACAGGGTTCACCCCTCCACTTT
cdr3_aa: CASSSEQGSPLHF

d_call: .
j_call: TRBJ2-3
clone_size: .
v_call: TRBV6-1
cdr3_nt: TGTGCCAGCAGTGAAGCGCGGTGGGGGGCTAGCACAGATACGCAGTATTTT
cdr3_aa: CASSEARWGASTDTQYF

d_call: .
j_call: TRBJ2-1
clone_size: .
v_call: TRBV27
cdr3_nt: TGTGCCAGCAGTGTTTATTTCGGGGGCGTCCACAATGAGCAGTTCTTC
cdr3_aa: CASSVYFGGVHNEQFF

d_call: .
j_call: TRBJ1-1
clone_size: .
v_call: TRBV5-8
cdr3_nt: TGTGCCAGCAGAAGTGAGGGAGGGGCGGTGAACACTGAAGCTTTCTTT
cdr3_aa: CASRSEGGAVNTEAFF

d_call: .
j_call: TRBJ2-3
clone_size: .
v_call: TRBV4-1
cdr3_nt: TGCGCCAGCAGCCTCTCCTCCGCGGGGACGATTAGCACAGATACGCAGTATTTT
cdr3_aa: CASSLSSAGTISTDTQYF

d_call: TRBD1
j_call: TRBJ2-7
clone_size: once
v_call: TRBV29-1
cdr3_nt: TGCAGCGTTGAGGGGGGACAGGGCGCCTACGAGCAGTACTTC
cdr3_aa: CSVEGGQGAYEQYF

d_call: .
j_call: TRBJ1-2
clone_size: .
v_call: TRBV12-5
cdr3_nt: TGTGCTAGTGGTTCAGCCCCCGGGACAATAAATGGCTACACCTTC
cdr3_aa: CASGSAPGTINGYTF

d_call: .
j_call: TRBJ1-1
clone_size: .
v_call: TRBV10-3
cdr3_nt: TGTGCCATCAGGAGGACAGACGGGATGAACACTGAAGCTTTCTTT
cdr3_aa: CAIRRTDGMNTEAFF

d_call: .
j_call: TRBJ1-1
clone_size: .
v_call: TRBV7-2
cdr3_nt: TGTGCCAGCAGCTCGGACTGGAACACTGAAGCTTTCTTT
cdr3_aa: CASSSDWNTEAFF

d_call: TRBD1
j_call: TRBJ1-1
clone_size: .
v_call: TRBV30
cdr3_nt: TGTGCCTGGAACACAGGGGGCACTGAAGCTTTCTTT
cdr3_aa: CAWNTGGTEAFF

d_call: .
j_call: TRBJ1-1
clone_size: .
v_call: TRBV30
cdr3_nt: TGTGCCTGGAGTGTACCCGCAGGGAGCACTGAAGCTTTCTTT
cdr3_aa: CAWSVPAGSTEAFF